Given below is one T cell receptor beta chain in context. This entry belongs to a study of cytomegalovirus exposure and HLA in healthy donors. It was with 60 Vbeta and 13 Jbeta primers that the PCR ran. Assay used: immunoSEQ multiplex PCR; TCRdb lists only in-frame clones, some missing. The sample yields fewer than 150,000 clones, around 80% seen once. The CDR3 totals 19 residues. V shed 4 bases, J shed 5 bases, and the junction held 12 bases outside the gene matches. Germline V gives CDR1 LGHNA, CDR2 YSLEER. Sample: PBMCs. The receptor was isolated from a man aged 50-60 years in good health and CMV-seronegative. The chain carries TRBV4-3 and TRBJ2-1; 15 bases are shared with TRBD2. CDR3 sequence: CASSRGGLAGGPRDNEQFF. In DNA form, the CDR3 reads TGCGCCAGCAGCCGCGGCGGACTAGCGGGAGGGCCGCGGGACAATGAGCAGTTCTTC.